This T cell receptor (beta chain) was captured by sequencing in a study of T cells after yellow fever vaccination. Study outcomes and limitations: Some clonotypes were seen in both the CD4 and the CD8 compartments. These made up a small share and likely arose from convergent recombination. High-abundance clonotypes from the bulk population could contaminate FACS-sorted repertoires.

This clonotype turned up a few times. Its target is not known. UMIs were added to TCR cDNA along with a universal primer site when it was made by 5'RACE template switching. MiXCR, run by TCRdb on the 5' RACE reads, gives a single entry per CDR3 protein. The sample includes 150,000 or so distinct CDR3 sequences, just over 6.5% seen only once; the top ten take about 0.6%. In germline, CDR1 is DFQATT, CDR2 SNEGSKA (reference sequence). The CDR3 is 13 residues long. The V and J ends lost 0 bases and 6 bases respectively, with 8 bases between them. This receptor was obtained from a man aged 25-45 years who received the YFV17D yellow fever vaccine. The sample consisted of CD4+ T cells sorted from PBMCs, taken 10 days after the yellow fever booster vaccination. The gene calls are TRBV20-1 and TRBJ2-2; D unresolved. CDR3 sequence reads: CSARDTRSGELFF. The CDR3 coding sequence is TGCAGTGCTAGAGATACGCGTTCCGGGGAGCTGTTTTTT.